Reported below is one T cell receptor beta chain. The repertoire was sequenced with immunoSEQ multiplex PCR; TCRdb's copy has only in-frame clones and lacks some. Of under 300,000 clones listed, roughly nine tenths were seen once; the top ten hold under 6.5%. The CDR3 loop spans 16 amino acids. Germline V CDR1 and CDR2: MNHEY, SVGAGI. V was pared by 3 bases and J by 2 bases, with 6 bases of the junction left unmatched. This entry comes from a study of blood T cell repertoires in COVID-19. Study details: PBMCs, B-cell-depleted T cells, or T cells were the source of the cDNA or gDNA that made up the material.

The sample taken for sequencing was peripheral blood. This chain links TRBV6-5 with TRBJ2-2; TRBD1 agrees at 7 bases. This receptor was obtained from a man in his sixties with acute or convalescent COVID-19. CDR3 sequence: CASSYFSGGNTGELFF. The CDR3 bases are TGTGCCAGCAGTTATTTCTCAGGGGGTAACACCGGGGAGCTGTTTTTT.